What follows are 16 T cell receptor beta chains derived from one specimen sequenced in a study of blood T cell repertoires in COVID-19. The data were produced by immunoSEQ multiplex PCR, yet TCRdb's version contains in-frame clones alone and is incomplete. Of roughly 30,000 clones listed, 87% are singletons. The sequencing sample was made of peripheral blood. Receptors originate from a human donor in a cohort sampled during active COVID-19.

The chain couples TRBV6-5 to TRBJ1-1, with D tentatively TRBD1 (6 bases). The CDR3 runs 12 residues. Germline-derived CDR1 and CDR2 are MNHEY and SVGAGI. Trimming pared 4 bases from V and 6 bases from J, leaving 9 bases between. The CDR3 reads CASSSTGSEAFF. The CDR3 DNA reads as TGTGCCAGCAGTTCGACAGGTTCTGAAGCTTTCTTT.

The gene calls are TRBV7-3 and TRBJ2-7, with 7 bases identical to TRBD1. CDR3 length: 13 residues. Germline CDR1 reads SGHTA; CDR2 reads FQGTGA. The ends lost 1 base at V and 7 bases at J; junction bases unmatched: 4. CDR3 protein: CASSLKGAGEQYF. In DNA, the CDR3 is TGTGCCAGCAGCTTAAAGGGGGCAGGAGAGCAGTACTTC.

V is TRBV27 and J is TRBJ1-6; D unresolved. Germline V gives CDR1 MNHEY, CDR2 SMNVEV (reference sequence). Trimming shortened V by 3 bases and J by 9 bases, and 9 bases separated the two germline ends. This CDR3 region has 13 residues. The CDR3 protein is CASSLGVGSPLHF. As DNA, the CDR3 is TGTGCCAGCAGTTTGGGCGTGGGTTCACCCCTCCACTTT.

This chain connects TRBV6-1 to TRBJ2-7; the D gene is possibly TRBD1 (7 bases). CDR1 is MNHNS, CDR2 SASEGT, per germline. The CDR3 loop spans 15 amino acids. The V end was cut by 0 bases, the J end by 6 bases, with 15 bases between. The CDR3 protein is CASSEAPEGASEQYF. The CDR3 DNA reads TGTGCCAGCAGTGAAGCCCCGGAGGGGGCGAGCGAGCAGTACTTC.

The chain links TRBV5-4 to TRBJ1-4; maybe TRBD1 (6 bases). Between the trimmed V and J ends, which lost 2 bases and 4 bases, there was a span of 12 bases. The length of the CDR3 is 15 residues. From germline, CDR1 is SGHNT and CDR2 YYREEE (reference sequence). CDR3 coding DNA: TGTGCCAGCAGCTTTCAGGGGACAAGTAATGAAAAACTGTTTTTT. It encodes CASSFQGTSNEKLFF. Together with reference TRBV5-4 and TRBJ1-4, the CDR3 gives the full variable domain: ETGVTQSPTHLIKTRGQQVTLRCSSQSGHNTVSWYQQALGQGPQFIFQYYREEENGRGNFPPRFSGLQFPNYSSELNVNALELDDSALYLCASSFQGTSNEKLFFGSGTQLSVL.

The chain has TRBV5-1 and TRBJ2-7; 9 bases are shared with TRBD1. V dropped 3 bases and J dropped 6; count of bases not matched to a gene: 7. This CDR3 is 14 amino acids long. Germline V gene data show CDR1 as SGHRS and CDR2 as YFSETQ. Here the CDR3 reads CASSSGDRVIEQYF. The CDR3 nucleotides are TGCGCCAGCAGCTCCGGGGACAGGGTGATCGAGCAGTACTTC.

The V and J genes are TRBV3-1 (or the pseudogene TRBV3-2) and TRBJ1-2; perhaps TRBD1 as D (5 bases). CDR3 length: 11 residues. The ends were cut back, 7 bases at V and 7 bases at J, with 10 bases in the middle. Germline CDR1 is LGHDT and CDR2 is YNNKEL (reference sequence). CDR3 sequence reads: CASTSGGGYTF. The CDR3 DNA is TGTGCCAGCACTTCCGGGGGTGGCTACACCTTC.

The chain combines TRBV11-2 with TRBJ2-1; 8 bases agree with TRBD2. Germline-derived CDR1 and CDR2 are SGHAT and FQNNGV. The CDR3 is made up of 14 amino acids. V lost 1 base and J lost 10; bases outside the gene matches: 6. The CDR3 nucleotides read TGTGCCAGCAGCTTAGCCGGGGGGGTTTGGGAGCAGTTCTTC. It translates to CASSLAGGVWEQFF. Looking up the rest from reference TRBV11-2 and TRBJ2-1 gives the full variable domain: EAGVAQSPRYKIIEKRQSVAFWCNPISGHATLYWYQQILGQGPKLLIQFQNNGVVDDSQLPKDRFSAERLKGVDSTLKIQPAKLEDSAVYLCASSLAGGVWEQFFGPGTRLTVL.

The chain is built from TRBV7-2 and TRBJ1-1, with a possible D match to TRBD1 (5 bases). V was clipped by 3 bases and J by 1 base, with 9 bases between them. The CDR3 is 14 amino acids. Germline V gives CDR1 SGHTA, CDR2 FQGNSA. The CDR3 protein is CASSFGRENTEAFF. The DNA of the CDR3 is TGTGCCAGCAGCTTCGGCAGGGAGAACACTGAAGCTTTCTTT.

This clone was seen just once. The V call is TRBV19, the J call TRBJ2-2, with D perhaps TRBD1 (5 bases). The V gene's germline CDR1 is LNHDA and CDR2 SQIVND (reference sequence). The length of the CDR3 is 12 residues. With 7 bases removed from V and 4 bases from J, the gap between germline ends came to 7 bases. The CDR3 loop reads CASKTVTGELFF. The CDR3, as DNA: TGTGCCAGTAAGACAGTCACCGGGGAGCTGTTTTTT.

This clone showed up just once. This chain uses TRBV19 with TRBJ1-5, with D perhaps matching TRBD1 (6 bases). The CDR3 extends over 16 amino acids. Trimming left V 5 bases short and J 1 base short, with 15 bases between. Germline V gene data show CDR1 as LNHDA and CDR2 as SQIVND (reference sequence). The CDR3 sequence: CASSVQGRGSNQPQHF. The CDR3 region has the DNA TGTGCCAGTAGTGTTCAGGGGCGAGGGAGCAATCAGCCCCAGCATTTT.

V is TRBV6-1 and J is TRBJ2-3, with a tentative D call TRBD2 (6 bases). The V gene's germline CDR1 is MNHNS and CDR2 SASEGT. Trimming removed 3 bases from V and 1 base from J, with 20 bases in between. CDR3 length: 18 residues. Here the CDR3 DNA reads TGTGCCAGCAGTGATCCACTGGAGACTAGGTGGGGCACAGATACGCAGTATTTT. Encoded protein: CASSDPLETRWGTDTQYF.

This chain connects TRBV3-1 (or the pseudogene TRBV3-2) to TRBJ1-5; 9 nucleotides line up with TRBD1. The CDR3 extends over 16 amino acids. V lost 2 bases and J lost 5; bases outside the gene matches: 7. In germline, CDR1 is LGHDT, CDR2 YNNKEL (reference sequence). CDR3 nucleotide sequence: TGTGCCAGCAGCCAATCCTGGACAGGGGAAGATCAGCCCCAGCATTTT. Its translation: CASSQSWTGEDQPQHF.

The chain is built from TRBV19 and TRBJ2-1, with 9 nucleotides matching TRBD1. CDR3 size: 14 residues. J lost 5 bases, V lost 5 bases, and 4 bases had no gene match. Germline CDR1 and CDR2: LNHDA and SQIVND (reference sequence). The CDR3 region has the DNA TGTGCCAGTAGTCAGGGACAGGGAGACAATGAGCAGTTCTTC. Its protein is CASSQGQGDNEQFF.

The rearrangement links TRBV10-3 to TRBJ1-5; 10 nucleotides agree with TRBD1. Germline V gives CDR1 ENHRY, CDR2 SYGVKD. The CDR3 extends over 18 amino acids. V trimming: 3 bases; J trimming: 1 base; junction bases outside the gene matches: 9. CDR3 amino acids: CAISEPPGQGTSNQPQHF. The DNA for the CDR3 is TGTGCCATCAGTGAACCCCCGGGACAGGGGACAAGCAATCAGCCCCAGCATTTT.

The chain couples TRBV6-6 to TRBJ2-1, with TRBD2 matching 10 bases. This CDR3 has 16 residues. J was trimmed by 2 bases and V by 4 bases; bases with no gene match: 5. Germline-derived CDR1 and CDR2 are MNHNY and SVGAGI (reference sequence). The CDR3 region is CASSSQAGGPYNEQFF. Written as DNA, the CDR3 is TGTGCCAGCAGTTCACAAGCGGGAGGGCCCTACAATGAGCAGTTCTTC.